What follows are 28 T cell receptor beta chains derived from one specimen sequenced in a study of control samples from healthy donors and cancer patients. The assay was immunoSEQ multiplex PCR, and TCRdb's table has in-frame clones only and misses some. The sample records about 110,000 clones, around 89% being singletons. The sample comprised blood. These receptor sequences come from a woman in her fifties or sixties in good health.

The V call is TRBV11-2, the J call TRBJ2-1; D is unresolved. Germline CDR1 SGHAT, CDR2 FQNNGV. Trimming removed 1 base from V and 8 bases from J, with 9 bases in between. The CDR3 has 13 residues. For the CDR3, the DNA is TGTGCCAGCAGCTTAGTAGGGCAAGATGAGCAGTTCTTC. Protein product: CASSLVGQDEQFF.

This chain connects TRBV2 to TRBJ2-2; 8 nucleotides match TRBD2. The trim removed 7 bases at V and 0 bases at J, leaving 10 bases unmatched. This CDR3 spans 17 amino acids. The germline V gene encodes CDR1 SNHLY and CDR2 FYNNEI. CDR3 in amino acids: CASTGGAGVSNTGELFF. The CDR3 DNA follows: TGTGCCAGCACCGGGGGGGCGGGGGTATCGAACACCGGGGAGCTGTTTTTT. The full variable domain, its missing parts supplied by reference TRBV2 and TRBJ2-2, is EPEVTQTPSHQVTQMGQEVILRCVPISNHLYFYWYRQILGQKVEFLVSFYNNEISEKSEIFDDQFSVERPDGSNFTLKIRSTKLEDSAMYFCASTGGAGVSNTGELFFGEGSRLTVL.

V is TRBV19 and J is TRBJ1-6; no definite D call. V lost 5 bases and J lost 4, with 6 bases in between. This CDR3 has 13 amino acids. Germline CDR1 LNHDA, CDR2 SQIVND (reference sequence). CDR3 coding DNA: TGTGCCAGTAGTTCGGAATATAATTCACCCCTCCACTTT. Amino acids: CASSSEYNSPLHF.

V gene TRBV3-1 (or the pseudogene TRBV3-2) combines with J gene TRBJ1-4; possible D gene TRBD1, 5 bases. The V end was cut by 4 bases, the J end by 4 bases, with 13 bases between. The CDR3 consists of 15 residues. Germline V gives CDR1 LGHDT, CDR2 YNNKEL (reference sequence). DNA for the CDR3: TGTGCCAGCAGCCCGCCTGGGGGATATAATGAAAAACTGTTTTTT. This encodes CASSPPGGYNEKLFF.

This chain joins TRBV18 and TRBJ2-7; tentatively, D is TRBD1 or TRBD2 (5 bases each). The CDR3 sequence is 16 residues long. Germline lookup yields CDR1 KGHSH and CDR2 LQKENI. The ends were cut back, 3 bases at V and 2 bases at J, with 17 bases in the middle. The DNA of the CDR3 is TGTGCCAGCTCACCCTCCTCGGGACGGAGTACCTACGAGCAGTACTTC. Its protein product is CASSPSSGRSTYEQYF.

The chain combines TRBV7-9 with TRBJ2-1; no definite D call. Germline values: CDR1 SEHNR, CDR2 FQNEAQ (reference sequence). This CDR3 is built from 13 residues. Trimming took 1 base from V and 3 from J, leaving 4 bases between them. The DNA for the CDR3 is TGTGCCAGCAGCTTAGTCCTCTACAATGAGCAGTTCTTC. It translates to CASSLVLYNEQFF.

This chain connects TRBV7-9 to TRBJ1-6; D is perhaps TRBD1 (6 bases). The ends were cut back, 1 base at V and 6 bases at J, with 13 bases in the middle. The CDR3 has 16 amino acids. The germline V gene encodes CDR1 SEHNR and CDR2 FQNEAQ (reference sequence). CDR3 amino acids: CASSLGTDPRNSPLHF. CDR3 in DNA: TGTGCCAGCAGCTTAGGGACAGATCCCCGTAATTCACCCCTCCACTTT.

The chain carries TRBV4-2 and TRBJ1-5; TRBD1 might be the D (5 bases). Germline V gene sequence: CDR1 LGHNA, CDR2 YNFKEQ. The CDR3 extends over 16 amino acids. V shed 0 bases and J shed 2 bases, with 11 bases lying between them. CDR3 sequence: CASSQEPQVGNQPQHF. The DNA for the CDR3 is TGTGCCAGCAGCCAAGAACCACAGGTCGGCAATCAGCCCCAGCATTTT.

This clone was seen once. J is TRBJ2-5 and V is TRBV7-9, with 9 bases lining up with TRBD1. The CDR3 totals 14 residues. Losses at the gene ends were 5 bases for V and 5 bases for J; bases not matched to a gene: 6. CDR1 is SEHNR, CDR2 FQNEAQ, per germline (reference sequence). Here the CDR3 DNA reads TGTGCCAGCAGCCCGGGACAGGGTACGGAGACCCAGTACTTC. Its translation: CASSPGQGTETQYF. The full variable domain, with the rest looked up from reference TRBV7-9 and TRBJ2-5, is DTGVSQNPRHKITKRGQNVTFRCDPISEHNRLYWYRQTLGQGPEFLTYFQNEAQLEKSRLLSDRFSAERPKGSFSTLEIQRTEQGDSAMYLCASSPGQGTETQYFGPGTRLLVL.

The sample holds one count of this clone. The J gene is TRBJ2-1, the V gene TRBV18; no definite D call. There are 13 residues in the CDR3. Germline CDR1 KGHSH, CDR2 LQKENI. The V end lost 3 bases, the J end lost 4 bases, and 7 bases lay between the germline ends. The CDR3 reads CASSPLGYNEQFF. The CDR3 bases are TGTGCCAGCTCACCGCTGGGATACAATGAGCAGTTCTTC. Variable domain in full (rest from reference TRBV18 and TRBJ2-1): NAGVMQNPRHLVRRRGQEARLRCSPMKGHSHVYWYRQLPEEGLKFMVYLQKENIIDESGMPKERFSAEFPKEGPSILRIQQVVRGDSAAYFCASSPLGYNEQFFGPGTRLTVL.

The gene calls are TRBV6-2 or TRBV6-3 and TRBJ2-1, with 10 bases identical to TRBD1. Germline CDR1 and CDR2: MNHEY and SVGEGT. CDR3 length equals 13 residues. V shed 5 bases, J shed 9 bases, and the junction held 4 bases outside the gene matches. The chain's CDR3 is CASSRQGAGEQFF. The CDR3 DNA follows: TGTGCCAGCAGTCGACAGGGGGCGGGTGAGCAGTTCTTC.

The chain combines TRBV27 with TRBJ1-2; unclear D gene. The CDR3 totals 13 residues. The germline gives CDR1 MNHEY, CDR2 SMNVEV (reference sequence). V gave up 2 bases and J gave up 4 bases, with 8 bases separating them. For the CDR3, the DNA is TGTGCCAGCAGTTTAGAGGGATCCTATGGCTACACCTTC. Translating it yields CASSLEGSYGYTF.

The chain uses TRBV11-2 and TRBJ2-7, with 9 bases aligning to TRBD2. Trimming removed 3 bases from V and 5 bases from J; junction bases left unmatched: 11. Germline V CDR1 and CDR2: SGHAT, FQNNGV. The CDR3 is 16 amino acids. In DNA, the CDR3 is TGTGCCAGCAGCTTCCCCGTAGCGGGAGCAAGGGACGAGCAGTACGTC. This encodes CASSFPVAGARDEQYV.

This chain links TRBV10-3 with TRBJ1-5; 9 positions agree with TRBD1. V shed 5 bases, J shed 7 bases, and the junction held 9 bases outside the gene matches. Germline CDR1 ENHRY, CDR2 SYGVKD. The CDR3 sequence is 15 residues long. The CDR3 sequence is CAISIGDRVSQPQHF. Here the CDR3 DNA reads TGTGCCATCAGTATCGGGGACAGGGTCAGCCAGCCCCAGCATTTT.

The CDR3: CASSPPGAGEQYF. As DNA, the CDR3 is TGTGCCAGCAGCCCCCCCGGGGCGGGGGAGCAGTACTTC. This chain connects TRBV7-9 to TRBJ2-7, with D tentatively TRBD2 (6 bases). Trimming shortened V by 5 bases and J by 7 bases, and 15 bases separated the two germline ends. This CDR3 has 13 residues. The germline V gene encodes CDR1 SEHNR and CDR2 FQNEAQ (reference sequence).

This clone was recorded only once. The chain uses TRBV18 and TRBJ2-3; tentatively, D is TRBD2 (5 bases). Trimming shortened V by 2 bases and J by 1 base, and 7 bases separated the two germline ends. Germline values: CDR1 KGHSH, CDR2 LQKENI. The CDR3 is made up of 14 amino acids. CDR3 sequence reads: CASSPSGGTDTQYF. Here the CDR3 DNA reads TGTGCCAGCTCACCATCCGGGGGCACAGATACGCAGTATTTT.

This clone turned up a few times. The chain's CDR3 is CASSLSSSGNTIYF. Here the CDR3 DNA reads TGTGCCAGCTCACTCTCGAGCTCTGGAAACACCATATATTTT. The V and J genes are TRBV18 and TRBJ1-3, with D uncertain. Germline CDR1 KGHSH, CDR2 LQKENI. V was trimmed by 4 bases and J by 0 bases, leaving 7 bases between them. This CDR3 has 14 residues.

The genes are TRBV9 and TRBJ2-3, with D hard to call. V dropped 0 bases and J dropped 2 bases, with 7 bases sitting between them. CDR3 size: 14 residues. Germline V gene lookup returns CDR1 SGDLS and CDR2 YYNGEE. CDR3: CASSVGSTTDTQYF. DNA of the CDR3: TGTGCCAGCAGCGTAGGTAGTACCACAGATACGCAGTATTTT.

The gene calls are TRBV7-2 and TRBJ2-1, with D perhaps given as TRBD1 or TRBD2 (6 bases each). From germline, CDR1 is SGHTA and CDR2 FQGNSA. The CDR3 totals 16 residues. V was pared by 5 bases and J by 8 bases, with 22 bases between. The CDR3 sequence: CASSEQGGLLNDEQFF. The CDR3, as DNA: TGTGCCAGCAGCGAACAGGGAGGACTTCTTAACGATGAGCAGTTCTTC.

This chain uses TRBV5-4 with TRBJ2-7; D may be TRBD1 or TRBD2 (5 bases each). Trimming stripped 4 bases from V and 0 bases from J, with 14 bases between. Germline V lookup: CDR1 SGHNT, CDR2 YYREEE (reference sequence). The CDR3 totals 15 residues. The CDR3 DNA follows: TGTGCCAGCAGCGGGATGGGGGAAGACTCCTACGAGCAGTACGTC. Translation gives CASSGMGEDSYEQYV.

The chain is built from TRBV11-2 and TRBJ2-7, with TRBD1 identical over 10 bases. V lost 4 bases and J lost 3; bases outside the gene matches: 6. The CDR3 contains 15 residues. The V gene's germline CDR1 is SGHAT and CDR2 FQNNGV. In nucleotides, the CDR3 is TGTGCCAGCAGCTCGTGGACAGGGGGAGGCTACGAGCAGTACTTC. Translated: CASSSWTGGGYEQYF.

The chain has TRBV6-6 and TRBJ1-1; D is unclear. The CDR3 is made up of 13 amino acids. V was shortened by 5 bases and J by 3 bases, with 10 bases between the two germline ends. Looked up from germline, CDR1 is MNHNY and CDR2 is SVGAGI (reference sequence). CDR3 nucleotide sequence: TGTGCCAGCAGTCTCGGGCGTGACACTGAAGCTTTCTTT. Translated: CASSLGRDTEAFF.

The chain links TRBV7-9 to TRBJ2-7; D perhaps matches TRBD1 (6 bases). The CDR3 is 14 residues long. Trimming cost V 5 bases and J 3 bases, with 14 bases left between them. Germline CDR1 and CDR2: SEHNR and FQNEAQ (reference sequence). DNA of the CDR3: TGTGCCAGCAGCCCCCCGGACAGCCTCTACGAGCAGTACGTC. Translation gives CASSPPDSLYEQYV.

The chain employs TRBV19 and TRBJ1-1; D remains ambiguous. This CDR3 is 11 amino acids long. Trimming stripped 5 bases from V and 7 bases from J, with 8 bases between. Per the germline V gene, CDR1 is LNHDA and CDR2 is SQIVND (reference sequence). CDR3 in amino acids: CASSYGFEAFF. DNA for the CDR3: TGTGCCAGTAGTTACGGATTTGAAGCTTTCTTT.

CDR3 coding DNA: TGTGCCAGCAGCGTAAAGGGGGGCGCGAGGGAAAAACTGTTTTTT. Amino acid sequence: CASSVKGGAREKLFF. V usage is TRBV9 and J usage is TRBJ1-4, with D possibly being TRBD1 (6 bases). The CDR3 has 15 residues. The germline V gene has CDR1 SGDLS and CDR2 YYNGEE. With 1 base removed from V and 8 bases from J, the gap between germline ends came to 15 bases.

This chain joins TRBV5-1 and TRBJ1-1; D is unresolved. The length of the CDR3 is 13 residues. Trimming removed 1 base at V and 3 bases at J, with 7 bases between. The germline V gene has CDR1 SGHRS and CDR2 YFSETQ. The CDR3, as DNA: TGCGCCAGCAGCTTGTATGGGGACACTGAAGCTTTCTTT. As protein: CASSLYGDTEAFF.

This clone was seen once. The genes are TRBV10-3 and TRBJ2-7; D is unclear. This CDR3 comprises 12 residues. Germline V gene data show CDR1 as ENHRY and CDR2 as SYGVKD. The ends were cut back, 2 bases at V and 3 bases at J, with 5 bases in the middle. The CDR3 coding sequence is TGTGCCATCAGTGAGACTGACTACGAGCAGTACGTC. This codes for CAISETDYEQYV.

V usage is TRBV19 and J usage is TRBJ1-5; 7 bases map to TRBD1. The V gene end was trimmed by 6 bases and the J gene end by 0 bases; junction bases not matched to a gene: 8. The CDR3 covers 16 residues. Germline CDR1 is LNHDA and CDR2 is SQIVND (reference sequence). CDR3 protein: CASSPQGSYSNQPQHF. The CDR3 nucleotides read TGTGCCAGTAGCCCACAGGGGTCTTATAGCAATCAGCCCCAGCATTTT.